One sample yielded the 12 T cell receptor beta chains listed below, sequenced in a study of blood T cell repertoires in COVID-19. Profiled with immunoSEQ multiplex PCR; TCRdb holds only in-frame clones, not every one. The sample gives 200,000 or so clones, more than 80% of which show up once; under 2% is in the top ten. Material for sequencing was PBMCs or T cells enriched from blood (not recorded which). The source is a man aged 60-69 years who had recovered from COVID-19.

The V and J genes are TRBV19 and TRBJ1-5; tentative D call: TRBD1 (5 bases). The CDR3 is made up of 13 amino acids. The V end was cut by 4 bases, the J end by 2 bases, with 6 bases between. CDR1 is LNHDA and CDR2 is SQIVND in the germline V gene (reference sequence). The CDR3 sequence: CASSTGRNQPQHF. In DNA, the CDR3 is TGTGCCAGTAGTACAGGGCGCAATCAGCCCCAGCATTTT.

The V and J genes are TRBV19 and TRBJ1-6, with no clear D. Trimming shortened V by 5 bases and J by 1 base, and 9 bases separated the two germline ends. This CDR3 spans 15 amino acids. Germline V CDR1 and CDR2: LNHDA, SQIVND (reference sequence). CDR3 in amino acids: CASSLQQSYNSPLHF. The CDR3 DNA is TGTGCCAGTAGTCTACAGCAATCCTATAATTCACCCCTCCACTTT.

The chain carries TRBV9 and TRBJ2-5; D gene ambiguous. This CDR3 contains 13 residues. The V and J ends lost 1 base and 2 bases respectively, with 6 bases between them. In germline, CDR1 is SGDLS, CDR2 YYNGEE. The CDR3 coding sequence is TGTGCCAGCAGCGTATCCAGTCAAGAGACCCAGTACTTC. Protein product: CASSVSSQETQYF.

This clone was picked up one time. This chain uses TRBV3-1 (or the pseudogene TRBV3-2) with TRBJ2-2; a weak D match, TRBD1 (7 bases). The V end lost 1 base, the J end lost 3 bases, and 12 bases lay between the germline ends. Germline V gene data show CDR1 as LGHDT and CDR2 as YNNKEL (reference sequence). The CDR3 sequence is 16 residues long. CDR3 amino acids: CASSQVRGADTGELFF. The DNA for the CDR3 is TGTGCCAGCAGCCAAGTCAGGGGGGCGGACACCGGGGAGCTGTTTTTT.

V is TRBV28 and J is TRBJ1-5, with 7 bases that match TRBD1. CDR1 and CDR2 (germline): MDHEN, SYDVKM. The CDR3 runs to 15 residues. V shed 5 bases and J 0 bases; nucleotides not matched to a gene: 4. CDR3 region: CASSMGQSSNQPQHF. Here the CDR3 DNA reads TGTGCCAGCAGTATGGGACAGAGTAGCAATCAGCCCCAGCATTTT.

The rearrangement joins TRBV5-1 to TRBJ1-6, with D possibly TRBD1 on 6 matching bases. V was cut by 1 base and J by 9 bases, with 14 bases left in between. Looked up from germline, CDR1 is SGHRS and CDR2 is YFSETQ. The CDR3 has 15 amino acids. CDR3 sequence: CASSLSGGLGSPLHF. The CDR3 DNA reads as TGCGCCAGCAGCTTGTCGGGGGGCTTGGGTTCACCCCTCCACTTT.

This chain joins TRBV18 and TRBJ2-7, with 9 bases lining up with TRBD2. The CDR3 runs 15 residues. Germline V lookup: CDR1 KGHSH, CDR2 LQKENI. Losses at the gene ends were 3 bases for V and 2 bases for J; bases not matched to a gene: 5. CDR3 DNA: TGTGCCAGCTCACCGGGGCGGGGGGGAACCTACGAGCAGTACTTC. It specifies CASSPGRGGTYEQYF.

V is TRBV5-5 and J is TRBJ2-7; 7 bases align to TRBD1. With V trimmed by 4 bases and J by 3 bases, 10 bases remained unmatched. Germline V gene data show CDR1 as SGHKS and CDR2 as YYEKEE (reference sequence). CDR3 size: 15 residues. The CDR3 sequence is CASSLLGTEDYEQYF. The CDR3 region has the DNA TGTGCCAGCAGCCTCCTTGGGACAGAGGACTACGAGCAGTACTTC. The full variable domain, in which reference TRBV5-5 and TRBJ2-7 provide the parts outside the CDR3, is DAGVTQSPTHLIKTRGQQVTLRCSPISGHKSVSWYQQVLGQGPQFIFQYYEKEERGRGNFPDRFSARQFPNYSSELNVNALLLGDSALYLCASSLLGTEDYEQYFGPGTRLTVT.

The chain joins TRBV7-9 to TRBJ2-1, with TRBD2 matching 8 bases. The V and J ends lost 2 bases and 8 bases, in that order; junction bases with no gene match: 5. CDR1 is SEHNR, CDR2 FQNEAQ, per germline (reference sequence). The CDR3 has 14 residues. CDR3 residues: CASSLSRGGHEQFF. The CDR3 nucleotides read TGTGCCAGCAGCTTATCCCGGGGGGGCCATGAGCAGTTCTTC.

The chain links TRBV13 to TRBJ2-3, with D possibly TRBD2 on 6 matching bases. The CDR3 has 16 residues. Trimming took off 5 bases at V and 0 bases at J, with 15 bases between the two ends. Germline V lookup: CDR1 PRHDT, CDR2 FYEKMQ (reference sequence). CDR3 amino acids: CASSSGGWTSTDTQYF. CDR3 DNA: TGTGCCAGCAGCAGTGGGGGGTGGACTAGCACAGATACGCAGTATTTT.

The chain recombines TRBV19 with TRBJ2-5, with D possibly being TRBD1 (6 bases). The V gene's germline CDR1 is LNHDA and CDR2 SQIVND (reference sequence). The germline V and J ends were trimmed by 6 bases and 1 base, with 12 bases remaining between them. The CDR3 has 14 residues. CDR3 coding DNA: TGTGCCAGTAGACGGAACAGGGCCCAAGAGACCCAGTACTTC. Protein product: CASRRNRAQETQYF. Combining the CDR3 with reference TRBV19 and TRBJ2-5 gives the whole variable domain DGGITQSPKYLFRKEGQNVTLSCEQNLNHDAMYWYRQDPGQGLRLIYYSQIVNDFQKGDIAEGYSVSREKKESFPLTVTSAQKNPTAFYLCASRRNRAQETQYFGPGTRLLVL.

This clone occurred once. The chain uses TRBV10-3 and TRBJ2-1; 10 nucleotides match TRBD1. Germline lookup yields CDR1 ENHRY and CDR2 SYGVKD. The ends lost 11 bases at V and 2 bases at J; junction bases unmatched: 6. The CDR3 covers 14 residues. The CDR3 sequence: CALSGQGAYNEQFF. CDR3 nucleotide sequence: TGTGCCCTTTCCGGACAGGGGGCCTACAATGAGCAGTTCTTC.